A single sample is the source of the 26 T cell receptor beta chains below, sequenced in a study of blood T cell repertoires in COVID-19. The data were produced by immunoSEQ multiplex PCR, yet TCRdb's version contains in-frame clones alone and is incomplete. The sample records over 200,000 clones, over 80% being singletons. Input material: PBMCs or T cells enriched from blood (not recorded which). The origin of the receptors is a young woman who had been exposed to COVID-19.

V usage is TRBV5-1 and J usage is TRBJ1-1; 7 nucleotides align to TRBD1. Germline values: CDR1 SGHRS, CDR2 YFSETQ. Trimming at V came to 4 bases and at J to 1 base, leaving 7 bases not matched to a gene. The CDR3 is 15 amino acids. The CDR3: CASSHRGKWNTEAFF. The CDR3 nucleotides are TGCGCCAGCAGCCACAGGGGAAAGTGGAACACTGAAGCTTTCTTT.

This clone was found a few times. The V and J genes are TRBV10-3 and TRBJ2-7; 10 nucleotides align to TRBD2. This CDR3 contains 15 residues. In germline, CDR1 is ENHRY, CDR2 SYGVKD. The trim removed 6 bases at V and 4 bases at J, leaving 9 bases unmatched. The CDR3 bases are TGTGCCATCAGGGAAGGACTAGCGGAACCGTACGAGCAGTACTTC. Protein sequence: CAIREGLAEPYEQYF.

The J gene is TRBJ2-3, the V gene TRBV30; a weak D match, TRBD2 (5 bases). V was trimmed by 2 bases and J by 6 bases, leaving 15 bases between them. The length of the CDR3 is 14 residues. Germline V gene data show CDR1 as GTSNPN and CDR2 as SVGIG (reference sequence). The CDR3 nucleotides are TGTGCCTGGAGTAGTGGACTCCTCTGGGATACGCAGTATTTT. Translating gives CAWSSGLLWDTQYF.

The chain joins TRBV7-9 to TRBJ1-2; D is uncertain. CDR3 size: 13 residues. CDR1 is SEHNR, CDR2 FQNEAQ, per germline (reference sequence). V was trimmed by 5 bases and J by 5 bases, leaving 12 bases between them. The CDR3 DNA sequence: TGTGCCAGCAGCAGAGAGGGCCCATATGGCTACACCTTC. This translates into CASSREGPYGYTF.

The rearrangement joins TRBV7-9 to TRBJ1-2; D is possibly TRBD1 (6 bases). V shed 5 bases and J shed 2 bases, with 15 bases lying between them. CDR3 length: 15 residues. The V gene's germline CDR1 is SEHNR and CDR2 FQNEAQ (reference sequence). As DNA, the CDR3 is TGTGCCAGCAGCCATAGCAGGGGAACGAACTATGGCTACACCTTC. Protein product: CASSHSRGTNYGYTF.

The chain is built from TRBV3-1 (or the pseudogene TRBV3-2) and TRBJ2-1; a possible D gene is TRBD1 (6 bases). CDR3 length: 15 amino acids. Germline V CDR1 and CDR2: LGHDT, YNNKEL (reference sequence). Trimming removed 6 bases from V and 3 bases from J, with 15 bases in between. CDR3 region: CASRLTGGIYNEQFF. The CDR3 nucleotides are TGTGCCAGCAGACTGACAGGAGGAATCTACAATGAGCAGTTCTTC.

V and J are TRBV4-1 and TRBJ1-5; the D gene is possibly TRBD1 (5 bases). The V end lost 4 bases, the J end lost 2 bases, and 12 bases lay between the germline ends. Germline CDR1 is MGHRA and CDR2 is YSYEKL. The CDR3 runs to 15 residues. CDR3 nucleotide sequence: TGCGCCAGCAGCCCTTCAGGGTTTGGCAATCAGCCCCAGCATTTT. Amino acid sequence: CASSPSGFGNQPQHF.

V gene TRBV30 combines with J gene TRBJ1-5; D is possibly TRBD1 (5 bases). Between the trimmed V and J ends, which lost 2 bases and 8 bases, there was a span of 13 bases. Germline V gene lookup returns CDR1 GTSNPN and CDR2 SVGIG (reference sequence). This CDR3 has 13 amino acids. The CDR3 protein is CAWSKTAAEPQHF. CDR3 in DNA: TGTGCCTGGAGTAAGACAGCCGCCGAGCCCCAGCATTTT.

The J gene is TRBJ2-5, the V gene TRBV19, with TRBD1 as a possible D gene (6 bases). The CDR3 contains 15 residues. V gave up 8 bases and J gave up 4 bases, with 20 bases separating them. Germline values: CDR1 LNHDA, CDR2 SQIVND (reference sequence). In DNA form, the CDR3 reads TGTGCCAGTGACTCCGGGACACAAGTAGGAGAGACCCAGTACTTC. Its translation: CASDSGTQVGETQYF.

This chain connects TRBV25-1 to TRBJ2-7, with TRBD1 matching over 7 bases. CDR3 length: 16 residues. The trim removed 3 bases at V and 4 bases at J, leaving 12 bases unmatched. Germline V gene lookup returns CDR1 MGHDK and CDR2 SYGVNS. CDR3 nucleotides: TGTGCCAGCAGTGACTCTCGCCCGACAGGGCAATACGAGCAGTACTTC. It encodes CASSDSRPTGQYEQYF.

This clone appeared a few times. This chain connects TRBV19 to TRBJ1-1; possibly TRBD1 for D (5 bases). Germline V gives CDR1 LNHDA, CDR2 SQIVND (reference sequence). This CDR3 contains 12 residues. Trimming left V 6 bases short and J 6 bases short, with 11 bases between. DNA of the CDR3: TGTGCCAGTAGATCTGGGGCAGCTGAAGCTTTCTTT. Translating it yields CASRSGAAEAFF.

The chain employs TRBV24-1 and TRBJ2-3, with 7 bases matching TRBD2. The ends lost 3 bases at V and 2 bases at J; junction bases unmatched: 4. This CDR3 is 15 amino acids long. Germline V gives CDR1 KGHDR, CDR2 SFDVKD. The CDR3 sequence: CATSDVGGTTDTQYF. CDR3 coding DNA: TGTGCCACCAGTGATGTCGGGGGGACCACAGATACGCAGTATTTT.

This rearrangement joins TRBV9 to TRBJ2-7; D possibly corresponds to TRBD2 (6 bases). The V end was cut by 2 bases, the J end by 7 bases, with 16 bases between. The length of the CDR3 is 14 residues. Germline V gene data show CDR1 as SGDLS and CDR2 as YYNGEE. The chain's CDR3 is CASSVSGNGGEQYF. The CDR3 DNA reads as TGTGCCAGCAGCGTCTCAGGGAACGGGGGAGAGCAGTACTTC.

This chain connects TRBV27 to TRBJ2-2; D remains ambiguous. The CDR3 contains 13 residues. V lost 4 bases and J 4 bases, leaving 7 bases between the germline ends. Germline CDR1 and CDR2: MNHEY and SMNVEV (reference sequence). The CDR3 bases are TGTGCCAGCAGTTCTATCGTCACCGGGGAGCTGTTTTTT. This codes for CASSSIVTGELFF.

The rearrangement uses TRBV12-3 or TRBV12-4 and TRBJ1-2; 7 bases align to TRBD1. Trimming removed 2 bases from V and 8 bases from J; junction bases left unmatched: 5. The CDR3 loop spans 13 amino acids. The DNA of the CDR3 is TGTGCCAGCAGTTTATCACAGGGGCGAGGCTACACCTTC. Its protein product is CASSLSQGRGYTF.

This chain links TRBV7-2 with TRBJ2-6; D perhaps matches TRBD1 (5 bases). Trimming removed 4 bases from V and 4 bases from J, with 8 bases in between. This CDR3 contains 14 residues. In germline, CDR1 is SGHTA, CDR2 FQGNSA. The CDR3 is CASSSHRGANVLTF. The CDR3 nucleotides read TGTGCCAGCAGCTCCCACAGGGGGGCCAACGTCCTGACTTTC. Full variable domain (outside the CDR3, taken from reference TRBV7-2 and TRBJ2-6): GAGVSQSPSNKVTEKGKDVELRCDPISGHTALYWYRQSLGQGLEFLIYFQGNSAPDKSGLPSDRFSAERTGGSVSTLTIQRTQQEDSAVYLCASSSHRGANVLTFGAGSRLTVL.

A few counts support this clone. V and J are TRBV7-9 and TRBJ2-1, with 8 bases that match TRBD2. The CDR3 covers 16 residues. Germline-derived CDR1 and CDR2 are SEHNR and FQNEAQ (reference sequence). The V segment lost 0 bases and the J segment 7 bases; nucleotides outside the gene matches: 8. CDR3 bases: TGTGCCAGCAGCTTAGCCCTGGGTGGACTAGCAAATGAGCAGTTCTTC. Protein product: CASSLALGGLANEQFF.

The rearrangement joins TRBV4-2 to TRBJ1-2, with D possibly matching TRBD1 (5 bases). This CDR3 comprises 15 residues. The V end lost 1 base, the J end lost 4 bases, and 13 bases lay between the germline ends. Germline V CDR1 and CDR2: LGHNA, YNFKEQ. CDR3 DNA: TGTGCCAGCAGCCAAGTGTCTCAGGGTGCCTATGGCTACACCTTC. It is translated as CASSQVSQGAYGYTF.

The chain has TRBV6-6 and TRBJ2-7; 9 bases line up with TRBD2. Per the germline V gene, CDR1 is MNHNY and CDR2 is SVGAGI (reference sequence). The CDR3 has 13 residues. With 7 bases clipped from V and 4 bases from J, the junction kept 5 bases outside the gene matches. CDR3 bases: TGTGCCAGCACCCGGACTAGCGCTTACGAGCAGTACTTC. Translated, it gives CASTRTSAYEQYF.

The chain's CDR3 is CASARDRVETGELFF. As DNA, the CDR3 is TGTGCCAGCGCCCGGGACAGGGTCGAGACCGGGGAGCTGTTTTTT. The chain employs TRBV27 and TRBJ2-2, with 9 bases fitting TRBD1. V was clipped by 8 bases and J by 5 bases; unmatched bases: 9. The CDR3 sequence is 15 residues long. Germline V gene sequence: CDR1 MNHEY, CDR2 SMNVEV (reference sequence).

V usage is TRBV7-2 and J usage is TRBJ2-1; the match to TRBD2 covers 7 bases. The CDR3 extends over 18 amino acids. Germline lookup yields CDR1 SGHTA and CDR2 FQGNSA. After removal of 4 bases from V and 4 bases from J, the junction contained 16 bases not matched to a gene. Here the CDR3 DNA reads TGTGCCAGCAGCTGGGGCCCACCTAGCGGAGGGTCGTACAATGAGCAGTTCTTC. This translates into CASSWGPPSGGSYNEQFF. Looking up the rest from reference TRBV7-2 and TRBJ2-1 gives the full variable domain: GAGVSQSPSNKVTEKGKDVELRCDPISGHTALYWYRQSLGQGLEFLIYFQGNSAPDKSGLPSDRFSAERTGGSVSTLTIQRTQQEDSAVYLCASSWGPPSGGSYNEQFFGPGTRLTVL.

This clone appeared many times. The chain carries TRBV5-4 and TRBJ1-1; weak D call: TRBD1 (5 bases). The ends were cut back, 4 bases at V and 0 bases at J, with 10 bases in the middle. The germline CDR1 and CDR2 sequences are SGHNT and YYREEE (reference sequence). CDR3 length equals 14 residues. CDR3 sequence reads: CASSRGAVNTEAFF. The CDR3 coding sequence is TGTGCCAGCAGCCGTGGGGCGGTGAACACTGAAGCTTTCTTT.

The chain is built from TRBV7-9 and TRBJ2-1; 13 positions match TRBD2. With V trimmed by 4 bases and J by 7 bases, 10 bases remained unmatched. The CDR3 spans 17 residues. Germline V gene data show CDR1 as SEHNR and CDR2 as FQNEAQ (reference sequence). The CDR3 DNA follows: TGTGCCAGCAGCTACACACTAGCGGGAGGGCCTGAGAATGAGCAGTTCTTC. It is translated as CASSYTLAGGPENEQFF.

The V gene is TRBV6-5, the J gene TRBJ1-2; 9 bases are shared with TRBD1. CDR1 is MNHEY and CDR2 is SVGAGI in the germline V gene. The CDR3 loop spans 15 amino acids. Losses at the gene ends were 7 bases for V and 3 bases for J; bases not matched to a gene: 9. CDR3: CASTAHRGLDYGYTF. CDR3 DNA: TGTGCCAGCACCGCCCACAGGGGGCTGGACTATGGCTACACCTTC.

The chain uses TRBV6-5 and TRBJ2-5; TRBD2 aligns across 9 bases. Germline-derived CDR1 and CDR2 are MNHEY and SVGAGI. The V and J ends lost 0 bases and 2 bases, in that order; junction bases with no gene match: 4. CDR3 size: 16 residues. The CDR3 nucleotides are TGTGCCAGCAGTTACTCAGGGACTAGCCGACAAGAGACCCAGTACTTC. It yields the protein CASSYSGTSRQETQYF.

DNA of the CDR3: TGTGCCAGCAGCCATAGCGGGATAGACATTCAGTACTTC. Translating gives CASSHSGIDIQYF. V gene TRBV3-1 (or the pseudogene TRBV3-2) combines with J gene TRBJ2-4; 8 bases match TRBD2. After removal of 3 bases from V and 8 bases from J, the junction contained 3 bases not matched to a gene. CDR1 LGHDT and CDR2 YNNKEL come from the germline V gene (reference sequence). This CDR3 spans 13 amino acids.